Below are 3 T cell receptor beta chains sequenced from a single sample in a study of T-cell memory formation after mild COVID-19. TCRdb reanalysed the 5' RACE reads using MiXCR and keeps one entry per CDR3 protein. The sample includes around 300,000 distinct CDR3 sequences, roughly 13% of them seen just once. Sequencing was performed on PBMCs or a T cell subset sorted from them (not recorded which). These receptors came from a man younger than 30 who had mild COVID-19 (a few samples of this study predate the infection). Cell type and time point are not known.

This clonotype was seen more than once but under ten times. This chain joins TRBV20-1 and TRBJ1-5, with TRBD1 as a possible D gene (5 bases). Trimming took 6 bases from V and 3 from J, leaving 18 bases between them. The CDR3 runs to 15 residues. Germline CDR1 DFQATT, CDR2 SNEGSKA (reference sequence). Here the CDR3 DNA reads TGCAGTGCCAATCGGGAGGGGCAGCACAATCAGCCCCAGCATTTT. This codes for CSANREGQHNQPQHF.

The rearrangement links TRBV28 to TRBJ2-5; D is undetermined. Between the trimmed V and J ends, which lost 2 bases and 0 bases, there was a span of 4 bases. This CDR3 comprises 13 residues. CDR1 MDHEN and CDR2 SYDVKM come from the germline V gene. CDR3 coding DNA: TGTGCCAGCAGTTTACCGAACCAAGAGACCCAGTACTTC. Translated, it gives CASSLPNQETQYF. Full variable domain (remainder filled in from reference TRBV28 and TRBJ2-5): DVKVTQSSRYLVKRTGEKVFLECVQDMDHENMFWYRQDPGLGLRLIYFSYDVKMKEKGDIPEGYSVSREKKERFSLILESASTNQTSMYLCASSLPNQETQYFGPGTRLLVL.

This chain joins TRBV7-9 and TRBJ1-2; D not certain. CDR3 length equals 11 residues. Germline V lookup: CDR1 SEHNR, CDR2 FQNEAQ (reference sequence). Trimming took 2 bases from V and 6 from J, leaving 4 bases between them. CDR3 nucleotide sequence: TGTGCCAGCAGCTTAATAAATGGCTACACCTTC. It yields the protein CASSLINGYTF.